This T cell receptor beta chain was documented in a study of identical twins. Study results and caveats: For monozygotic twins, models underestimated out-of-frame TCR alpha sharing.

The CDR3 extends over 15 amino acids. CDR1 LNHNV and CDR2 YYDKDF come from the germline V gene (reference sequence). Trimming cost V 5 bases and J 0 bases, with 14 bases left between them. About this clonotype itself: Its antigen is unknown.

TCRdb analysed the 5' RACE reads with MiXCR anew, one entry per CDR3 protein. The sample has 310,000 or so distinct CDR3 sequences, roughly 8.6% seen once; the top ten hold roughly 2.1%. This sample was shared with a second study, whose subject was yellow fever vaccine responses in identical twins.

The sequencing input was memory (CD45RO+) T cells sorted from blood. The V gene is TRBV15, the J gene TRBJ2-7; D gene unclear. The receptor was derived from a woman in her late teens or twenties in good health. The DNA for the CDR3 is TGTGCCACCAGCGTATTGGCGGACGGCTCCTACGAGCAGTACTTC. It is translated as CATSVLADGSYEQYF.